This T cell receptor beta chain was profiled in a study of blood T cell repertoires in COVID-19. Ages ranged from roughly 18 to 100 years, with residence in approximately 23 US areas. Assignments of participants to cohorts depended upon their own reported clinical history. Trimming took off 0 bases at V and 9 bases at J, with 10 bases between the two ends. Germline V gives CDR1 SGHKS, CDR2 YYEKEE (reference sequence). The CDR3 loop spans 13 amino acids. Under the authors' procedure: How many nucleated cells were present was estimated from reference gene primer amplification. Measured with immunoSEQ multiplex PCR; TCRdb has only the in-frame clones, and not every one. Clonal size and the V and J genes are those of that table, whereas D and trimming came from the DNA. Of 150,000 to 200,000 clones listed, nearly 80% were seen once; the top ten hold around 15%.

Sequencing input: PBMCs or T cells enriched from blood (not recorded which). This chain links TRBV5-5 with TRBJ2-1, with D unclear. This TCR came from a man in his 60s who had been exposed to COVID-19. CDR3 sequence reads: CASSLAQFREQFF. As DNA, the CDR3 is TGTGCCAGCAGCTTGGCCCAGTTTCGTGAGCAGTTCTTC.